The sequence of this T cell receptor (beta chain) was determined in a study of cytomegalovirus exposure and HLA in healthy donors. On this clone: No antigen is known for it.

Germline-derived CDR1 and CDR2 are LNHDA and SQIVND (reference sequence). The CDR3 consists of 14 residues. V shed 9 bases and J 7 bases; nucleotides not matched to a gene: 9. With 60 Vbeta and 13 Jbeta primers, the PCR was carried out. Some clones are missing from TCRdb's copy, which holds only in-frame ones; the method was immunoSEQ multiplex PCR. The table lists approximately 30,000 clones, with 1.5% to 2% in the top ten. Study findings and constraints: Segments of the TCR beta V type were, in most cases, productive about 87% or about 30% of the time in an earlier analysis. There were a few CMV-associated chains whose specificity for CMV antigens was confirmed in vitro. Whilst most TCR sequences proved rare, a subset of public TCRs occurred across many donors. Compared with the roughly 670-donor mean, an Asian-associated ancestry cluster reportedly had fewer N-insertions, according to a later analysis.

The genes are TRBV19 and TRBJ2-1, with 10 bases matching TRBD2. The origin of this receptor is a middle-aged woman in good health and CMV-seropositive. Specimen: PBMCs. This chain's CDR3 is CASSGLAGENEQFF. CDR3 bases: TGTGCCAGCAGTGGGCTAGCGGGAGAAAATGAGCAGTTCTTC.